A single sample gave rise to the 9 T cell receptor beta chains below, sequenced in a study of blood T cell repertoires in COVID-19. Method: immunoSEQ multiplex PCR; TCRdb's copy keeps in-frame clones and lacks some. There are 150,000 to 250,000 clones in the sample; just under 85% occur only once, and about 6.9% lies in the top ten. The sample taken for sequencing was peripheral blood. These receptors originate from a human donor with acute or convalescent COVID-19. The donor label of this sample is uncertain.

This chain links TRBV28 with TRBJ2-1; D not certain. CDR3 size: 12 residues. Trimming shortened V by 2 bases and J by 8 bases, and 7 bases separated the two germline ends. Germline CDR1 is MDHEN and CDR2 is SYDVKM. CDR3 protein: CASSLNGYEQFF. The CDR3 coding sequence is TGTGCCAGCAGTTTAAACGGTTATGAGCAGTTCTTC.

Notes on this clone: Other DNA sequences in this sample translate to the same CDR3. The genes are TRBV18 and TRBJ2-7; a weak D match, TRBD1 (6 bases). V lost 2 bases, J lost 1 base, and 9 bases lay in between. CDR1 KGHSH and CDR2 LQKENI come from the germline V gene. The CDR3 is made up of 14 amino acids. CDR3 in amino acids: CASSPNRASYEQYF. The CDR3 coding sequence is TGTGCCAGCTCACCAAACAGGGCTTCCTACGAGCAGTACTTC.

The V call is TRBV6-5, the J call TRBJ2-7; D perhaps matches TRBD1 (6 bases). Between the trimmed V and J ends, which lost 6 bases and 5 bases, there was a span of 17 bases. Germline V gives CDR1 MNHEY, CDR2 SVGAGI. This CDR3 contains 14 residues. The CDR3 DNA reads TGTGCCAGCAGGTCAACAGGGTTCATCCACGAGCAGTACTTC. Protein: CASRSTGFIHEQYF.

The chain uses TRBV5-1 and TRBJ2-3; TRBD2 matches at 15 bases. Germline assignment: CDR1 SGHRS and CDR2 YFSETQ. The ends lost 4 bases at V and 6 bases at J; junction bases unmatched: 6. CDR3 size: 16 residues. The CDR3: CASSPGLAGGWDTQYF. CDR3 nucleotides: TGCGCCAGCAGCCCCGGACTAGCGGGAGGGTGGGATACGCAGTATTTT.

This clone was observed a few times. This chain uses TRBV5-4 with TRBJ2-5; possibly TRBD2 for D (5 bases). The length of the CDR3 is 13 residues. V shed 3 bases and J shed 4 bases, with 10 bases lying between them. The V gene's germline CDR1 is SGHNT and CDR2 YYREEE (reference sequence). CDR3 protein: CASSSTRVETQYF. For the CDR3, the DNA is TGTGCCAGCAGCTCAACTAGGGTAGAGACCCAGTACTTC.

The rearrangement uses TRBV5-4 and TRBJ2-7, with 14 bases that match TRBD2. Trimming cost V 3 bases and J 7 bases; bases outside gene matches: 3. The CDR3 runs to 14 residues. Germline lookup yields CDR1 SGHNT and CDR2 YYREEE (reference sequence). CDR3 region: CASSWGLAGEEQYF. Written as DNA, the CDR3 is TGTGCCAGCAGCTGGGGACTAGCGGGAGAAGAGCAGTACTTC.

This rearrangement joins TRBV6-2 or TRBV6-3 to TRBJ1-5; D perhaps matches TRBD1 (5 bases). The germline V and J ends were trimmed by 2 bases and 0 bases, with 11 bases remaining between them. This CDR3 spans 16 amino acids. Per the germline V gene, CDR1 is MNHEY and CDR2 is SVGEGT. CDR3 residues: CASSYGATYSNQPQHF. The CDR3 DNA reads TGTGCCAGCAGTTACGGGGCAACTTATAGCAATCAGCCCCAGCATTTT.

This clone appeared a single time. The chain combines TRBV7-9 with TRBJ1-1; 11 bases fit TRBD1. This CDR3 comprises 14 residues. Germline CDR1 is SEHNR and CDR2 is FQNEAQ (reference sequence). J lost 4 bases, V lost 3 bases, and 1 base had no gene match. CDR3 bases: TGTGCCAGCAGCTTTGGACAGGGGGCCACTGAAGCTTTCTTT. Protein: CASSFGQGATEAFF. Full variable domain (rest looked up from reference TRBV7-9 and TRBJ1-1): DTGVSQNPRHKITKRGQNVTFRCDPISEHNRLYWYRQTLGQGPEFLTYFQNEAQLEKSRLLSDRFSAERPKGSFSTLEIQRTEQGDSAMYLCASSFGQGATEAFFGQGTRLTVV.

The chain carries TRBV5-8 and TRBJ1-3; D call uncertain. The ends were cut back, 10 bases at V and 6 bases at J, with 32 bases in the middle. This CDR3 comprises 18 residues. The germline V gene has CDR1 SGHTS and CDR2 YDEGEE. The CDR3 nucleotides read TGTGCCTCCTCGCTTTCTCCTCGACCGGGTTTTGAAGTAAACACCATATATTTT. Its protein is CASSLSPRPGFEVNTIYF.